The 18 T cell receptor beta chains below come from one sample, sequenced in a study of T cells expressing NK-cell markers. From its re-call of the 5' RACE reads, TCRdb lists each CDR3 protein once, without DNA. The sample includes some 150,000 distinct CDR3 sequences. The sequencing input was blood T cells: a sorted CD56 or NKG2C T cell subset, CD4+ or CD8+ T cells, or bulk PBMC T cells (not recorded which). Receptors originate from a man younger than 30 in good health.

The CDR3 protein is CASSGRDRGYEQYF. This rearrangement joins TRBV6-1 to TRBJ2-7; TCRdb's D call of TRBD1 is untestable without DNA. Germline V lookup: CDR1 MNHNS, CDR2 SASEGT. The CDR3 spans 14 residues.

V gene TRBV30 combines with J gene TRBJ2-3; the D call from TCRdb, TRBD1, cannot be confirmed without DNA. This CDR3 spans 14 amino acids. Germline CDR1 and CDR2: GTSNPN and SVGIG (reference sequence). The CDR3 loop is CAWSTDRGPDTQYF.

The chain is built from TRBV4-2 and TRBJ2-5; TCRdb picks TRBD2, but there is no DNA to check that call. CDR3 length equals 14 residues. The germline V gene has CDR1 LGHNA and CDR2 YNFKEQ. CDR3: CASSQDSRGETQYF.

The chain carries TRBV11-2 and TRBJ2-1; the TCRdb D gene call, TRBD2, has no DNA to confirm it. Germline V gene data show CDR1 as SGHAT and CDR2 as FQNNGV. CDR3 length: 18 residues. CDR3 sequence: CASSSGLAALTRYNEQFF.

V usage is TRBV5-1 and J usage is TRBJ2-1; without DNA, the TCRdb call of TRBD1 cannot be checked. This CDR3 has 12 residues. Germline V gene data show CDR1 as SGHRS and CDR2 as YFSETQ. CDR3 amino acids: CASSFSRDEQFF.

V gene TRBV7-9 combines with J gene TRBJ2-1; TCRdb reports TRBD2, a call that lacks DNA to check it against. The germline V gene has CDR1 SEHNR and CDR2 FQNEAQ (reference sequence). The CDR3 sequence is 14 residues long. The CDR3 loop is CASAGEAVYNEQFF.

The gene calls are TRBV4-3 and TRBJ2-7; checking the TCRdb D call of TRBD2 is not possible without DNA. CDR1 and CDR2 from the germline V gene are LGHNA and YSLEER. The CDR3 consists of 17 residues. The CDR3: CASSQDIRREVHYEQYF.

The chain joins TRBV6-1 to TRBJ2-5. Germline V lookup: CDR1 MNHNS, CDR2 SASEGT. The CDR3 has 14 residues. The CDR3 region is CASSLGSDGETQYF.

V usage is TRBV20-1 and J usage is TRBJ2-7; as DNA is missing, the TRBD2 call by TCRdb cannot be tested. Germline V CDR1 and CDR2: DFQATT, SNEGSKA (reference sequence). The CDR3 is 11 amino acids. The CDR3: CSGTIGLEQYF.

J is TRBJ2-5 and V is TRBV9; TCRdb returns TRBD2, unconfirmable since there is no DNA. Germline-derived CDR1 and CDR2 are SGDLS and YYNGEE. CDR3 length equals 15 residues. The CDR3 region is CASSTGLAGAETQYF.

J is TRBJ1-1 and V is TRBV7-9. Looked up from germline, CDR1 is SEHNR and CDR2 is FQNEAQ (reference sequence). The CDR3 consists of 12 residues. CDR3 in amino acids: CASSSTGIWAFF.

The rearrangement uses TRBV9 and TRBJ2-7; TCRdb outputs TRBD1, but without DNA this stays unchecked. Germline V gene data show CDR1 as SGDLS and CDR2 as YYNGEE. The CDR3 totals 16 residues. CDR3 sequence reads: CASSAYSGQGTSEQYF. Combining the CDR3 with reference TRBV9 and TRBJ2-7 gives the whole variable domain DSGVTQTPKHLITATGQRVTLRCSPRSGDLSVYWYQQSLDQGLQFLIQYYNGEERAKGNILERFSAQQFPDLHSELNLSSLELGDSALYFCASSAYSGQGTSEQYFGPGTRLTVT.

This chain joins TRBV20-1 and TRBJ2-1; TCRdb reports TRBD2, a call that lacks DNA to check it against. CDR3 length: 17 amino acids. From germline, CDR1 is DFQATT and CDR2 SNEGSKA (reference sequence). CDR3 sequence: CSARPEIAGGPDNEQFF.

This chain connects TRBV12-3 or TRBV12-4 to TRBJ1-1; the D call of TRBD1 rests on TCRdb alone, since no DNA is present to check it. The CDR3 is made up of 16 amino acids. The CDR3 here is CASSTGQGSGNTEAFF.

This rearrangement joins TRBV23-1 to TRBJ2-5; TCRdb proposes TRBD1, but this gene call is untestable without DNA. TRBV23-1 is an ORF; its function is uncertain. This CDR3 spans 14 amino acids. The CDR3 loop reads CASSPKVDRETQYF.

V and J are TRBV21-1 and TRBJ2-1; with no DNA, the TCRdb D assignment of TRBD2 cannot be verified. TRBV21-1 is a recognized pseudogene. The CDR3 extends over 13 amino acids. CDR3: CASPGLAGNEQFF.

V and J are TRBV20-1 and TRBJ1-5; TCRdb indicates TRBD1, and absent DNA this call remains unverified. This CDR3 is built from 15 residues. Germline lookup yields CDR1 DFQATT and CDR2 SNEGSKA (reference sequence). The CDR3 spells CSARGDREEYQPQHF.

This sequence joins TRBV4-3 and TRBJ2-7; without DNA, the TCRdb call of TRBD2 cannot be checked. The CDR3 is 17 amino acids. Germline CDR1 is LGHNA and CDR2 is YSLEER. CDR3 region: CASSQDRLAGEAFEQYF.